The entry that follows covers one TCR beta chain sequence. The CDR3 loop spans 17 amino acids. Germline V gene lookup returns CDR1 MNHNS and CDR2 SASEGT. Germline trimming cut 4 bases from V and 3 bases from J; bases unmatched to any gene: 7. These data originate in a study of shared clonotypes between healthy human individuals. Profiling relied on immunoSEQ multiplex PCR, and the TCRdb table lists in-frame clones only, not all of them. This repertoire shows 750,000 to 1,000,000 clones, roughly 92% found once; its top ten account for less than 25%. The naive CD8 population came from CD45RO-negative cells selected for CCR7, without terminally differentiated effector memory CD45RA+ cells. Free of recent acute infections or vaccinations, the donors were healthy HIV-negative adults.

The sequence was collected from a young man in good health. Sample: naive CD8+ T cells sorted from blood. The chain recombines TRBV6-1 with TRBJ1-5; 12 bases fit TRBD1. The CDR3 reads CASSALRDRGPNQPQHF. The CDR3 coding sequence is TGTGCCAGCAGTGCCCTCCGGGACAGGGGGCCCAATCAGCCCCAGCATTTT.